The source of this T cell receptor (beta chain) is a study of glioma-infiltrating T cells after dendritic cell vaccination. Study background: Patients had newly diagnosed or recurrent glioblastoma and received dendritic cell vaccines.

The PCR used 60 V beta and 13 J beta primers. Sequencing used immunoSEQ multiplex PCR; TCRdb keeps in-frame clones, though not all of them. The data show roughly 80,000 clones, about 90% seen once. The germline V gene has CDR1 SGHAT and CDR2 FQNNGV. There are 18 residues in the CDR3. J gave up 5 bases and V 4 bases, and 16 bases lay outside the gene matches. Sequencing used blood, obtained before dendritic cell vaccination. The clonotype comes from a human donor with glioblastoma. V and J are TRBV11-2 and TRBJ2-5, with 10 bases that match TRBD2. The CDR3 bases are TGTGCCAGCAGCTCCCGGCTAGCGGGGGCGATGTTTTGGGAGACCCAGTACTTC. Translated: CASSSRLAGAMFWETQYF. Variable domain in full (rest from reference TRBV11-2 and TRBJ2-5): EAGVAQSPRYKIIEKRQSVAFWCNPISGHATLYWYQQILGQGPKLLIQFQNNGVVDDSQLPKDRFSAERLKGVDSTLKIQPAKLEDSAVYLCASSSRLAGAMFWETQYFGPGTRLLVL.